This T cell receptor (beta chain) was retrieved from a study of Ad26.COV2.S vaccination and SARS-CoV-2 variants. Across the whole study: Dosing was one shot or two shots 56 days apart. Broader study findings: Responses of spike-specific T cells (both CD8+ and CD4+) reportedly showed substantial breadth after vaccination.

The treatment: 15 to 20 received Ad26.COV2.S at low or high dose, single or two shots; roughly 5 received placebo; per-sample allocation not given. The investigators took samples on day 63 after the first vaccine or placebo injection. Vaccination used an Ad26 vector expressing Wuhan-strain SARS-CoV-2 spike. The CDR3 has 16 residues. Trimming took off 10 bases at V and 0 bases at J, with 19 bases between the two ends. Germline-derived CDR1 and CDR2 are WSHSY and SAAADI. Details on this clone: The antigen remains undetermined.

Measured with immunoSEQ multiplex PCR; TCRdb has only the in-frame clones, and not every one. The data hold some 340,000 clones, with 85% observed a single time. The source of this sequence is a person aged 18-60 years who received the Ad26.COV2.S COVID-19 vaccine or a placebo. Sequencing was performed on peripheral blood, taken in a trial of Ad26.COV2.S vaccine versus placebo. The genes are TRBV10-2 and TRBJ2-1; D is unclear. CDR3 in amino acids: CATNIGPKSSYNEQFF. In DNA, the CDR3 is TGCGCCACCAACATCGGACCGAAAAGCTCCTACAATGAGCAGTTCTTC.